The 6 T cell receptor beta chains listed next were all sequenced from one sample in a study of spatial heterogeneity in lung cancer. TCRdb processed the 5' RACE reads anew with MiXCR; each CDR3 protein has one entry. The sample records about 32,000 distinct CDR3 sequences, under 11% being singletons. The time point here: blood at routine non-recurrence follow-up after resection. The sample was PBMCs, taken at follow-up. All receptors derive from a female donor with early-stage non-small cell lung cancer.

This clonotype showed up just a few times. V gene TRBV3-1 combines with J gene TRBJ2-7; the D is unclear. Germline V gene lookup returns CDR1 LGHDT and CDR2 YNNKEL (reference sequence). The CDR3 is 11 residues long. V shed 1 base and J shed 6 bases, with 4 bases lying between them. CDR3 amino acids: CASSQAGEQYF. In nucleotides, the CDR3 is TGTGCCAGCAGCCAAGCCGGCGAGCAGTACTTC.

In its sample, this clonotype was seen many times. The chain joins TRBV27 to TRBJ2-2; D gene uncertain. There are 14 residues in the CDR3. V was trimmed by 0 bases and J by 1 base, leaving 3 bases between them. Germline V gives CDR1 MNHEY, CDR2 SMNVEV (reference sequence). This CDR3 reads CASSLSVNTGELFF. In DNA form, the CDR3 reads TGTGCCAGCAGTTTATCGGTGAACACCGGGGAGCTGTTTTTT.

This clonotype came up many times. The chain joins TRBV20-1 to TRBJ2-2; 7 bases agree with TRBD2. The germline CDR1 and CDR2 sequences are DFQATT and SNEGSKA (reference sequence). This CDR3 has 13 amino acids. V lost 1 base to trimming and J lost 4 bases; unmatched junction nucleotides: 0. CDR3 DNA sequence: TGCAGTGCTAGAGCGGGGGGCACCGGGGAGCTGTTTTTT. Protein: CSARAGGTGELFF.

This clonotype was counted only a few times. The junction differs from germline at one of its ends, possibly a read error. The gene calls are TRBV2 and TRBJ2-7; D gene ambiguous. The V gene's germline CDR1 is SNHLY and CDR2 FYNNEI. This CDR3 comprises 12 residues. The chain's CDR3 is CASSALRPGSTF. CDR3 DNA: TGTGCCAGCAGTGCTCTTCGGCCAGGAAGTACCTTC.

Ten or more counts support this clonotype. The chain links TRBV14 to TRBJ1-1, with D hard to call. The CDR3 totals 16 residues. V was cut by 0 bases and J by 0 bases, with 11 bases left in between. The germline V gene has CDR1 SGHDN and CDR2 FVKESK. This CDR3 is CASSQDLGNMNTEAFF. In DNA form, the CDR3 reads TGTGCCAGCAGCCAAGATCTCGGCAACATGAACACTGAAGCTTTCTTT.

This clonotype showed up many times. The V and J genes are TRBV7-9 and TRBJ1-2; D remains unclear. The CDR3 runs 13 residues. The V and J ends lost 5 bases and 3 bases respectively, with 10 bases between them. Germline V gene sequence: CDR1 SEHNR, CDR2 FQNEAQ (reference sequence). In DNA, the CDR3 is TGTGCCAGCAGCGCCGCCAGAGACTATGGCTACACCTTC. Amino acid sequence: CASSAARDYGYTF.